The entry below gives a single T cell receptor (beta chain) sequence along with its context. Antigen unknown. Uncontrolled infection, other autoimmune disease, pregnancy or lactation disqualified patients from enrolment. V lost 0 bases and J 1 base, leaving 16 bases between the germline ends. Germline-derived CDR1 and CDR2 are WNHNN and SYGVQD (reference sequence). This CDR3 is 18 amino acids long. RNA transcripts yielded amplified TCR beta CDR3 regions. The study used the HTBI primer set for a first-round RT-PCR of the TCR CDR3. MiXCR, run by TCRdb on the multiplex PCR reads, gives a single entry per CDR3 protein. The table has roughly 500,000 distinct CDR3 sequences, under 60% seen once. The sample comes from a study of T cells in Graves' hyperthyroidism and ophthalmopathy. Whole-study results and caveats: Also found in blood were most expanded thyroid clonotypes above 0.001. Separation of ophthalmopathy from stable hyperthyroidism was achieved by a 13 V-J model. The model made its ophthalmopathy prediction, and onset followed a median about 6.8 months later.

This receptor was obtained from an adult woman with Graves' disease, either hyperthyroidism or ophthalmopathy (not recorded which). The chain employs TRBV10-1 and TRBJ2-1; tentatively, D is TRBD1 or TRBD2 (5 bases each). The sample consisted of peripheral blood or thyroid tissue (not recorded which). The CDR3 nucleotides are TGCGCCAGCAGTGAGTCCCGAACGGGAAAGGGGTCCTACAATGAGCAGTTCTTC. This gives the protein CASSESRTGKGSYNEQFF.